The 6 T cell receptor beta chains below all came from one sample that was sequenced in a study of molecular identifiers for immune sequencing clone quantification. One entry per CDR3 protein, called by TCRdb with MiXCR from the PCR reads. The table records about 640,000 distinct CDR3 sequences, approximately 20% of them present only once. Sequenced input: naive CD8+ T cells from blood, with Jurkat cell RNA spiked in. Documented subset: FACS-sorted CD8+CD4-CCR7+CD45RA+ naive T cells. Source of these receptors: a human donor in good health. Some libraries in this study had Jurkat cell RNA spiked in.

With regard to this clonotype: A read error is possible here, since a much larger clone lies one base away. This rearrangement joins TRBV28 to TRBJ1-1, with D unclear. Germline V gene sequence: CDR1 MDHEN, CDR2 SYDVKM. The CDR3 runs to 13 residues. V was clipped by 3 bases and J by 1 base, with 6 bases between them. CDR3 sequence (DNA): TGTGCCAGCAGTTTCATGGGGAACACTGAAGCTTTCTTT. Encoded protein: CASSFMGNTEAFF.

This clonotype was seen repeatedly, ten times or more. J is TRBJ2-2 and V is TRBV7-8; 8 nucleotides match TRBD1. V lost 4 bases to trimming and J lost 0 bases; unmatched junction nucleotides: 10. This CDR3 is 18 amino acids long. Germline CDR1 reads SGHVS; CDR2 reads FQNEAQ. CDR3 in amino acids: CASSSFGQGHANTGELFF. For the CDR3, the DNA is TGTGCCAGCAGCTCATTCGGACAGGGTCACGCGAACACCGGGGAGCTGTTTTTT.

This clonotype was counted a few times. V is TRBV11-2 and J is TRBJ2-1, with D unresolved. The CDR3 length is 16 residues. The germline gives CDR1 SGHAT, CDR2 FQNNGV. Trimming removed 3 bases from V and 0 bases from J, with 12 bases in between. The CDR3 here is CASSFESVSSYNEQFF. CDR3 DNA: TGTGCCAGCAGCTTTGAAAGCGTTAGCTCCTACAATGAGCAGTTCTTC. The entire variable domain, with the rest obtained from reference TRBV11-2 and TRBJ2-1, is as follows: EAGVAQSPRYKIIEKRQSVAFWCNPISGHATLYWYQQILGQGPKLLIQFQNNGVVDDSQLPKDRFSAERLKGVDSTLKIQPAKLEDSAVYLCASSFESVSSYNEQFFGPGTRLTVL.

Details on this clonotype: A much larger clone lies one base from this, so it may be a read error. This chain joins TRBV19 and TRBJ1-2; D call uncertain. The V end was cut by 9 bases, the J end by 0 bases, with 11 bases between. Germline loops: CDR1 LNHDA, CDR2 SQIVND (reference sequence). The CDR3 loop spans 13 amino acids. CDR3: CASQHSSNYGYTF. The CDR3 nucleotides read TGTGCCAGCCAGCACTCATCTAACTATGGCTACACCTTC.

Notes on this clonotype: A much larger clone sits a single nucleotide away, making a read error possible. The V call is TRBV11-3, the J call TRBJ2-1, with 7 bases that match TRBD2. This CDR3 spans 15 amino acids. V lost 4 bases to trimming and J lost 12 bases; unmatched junction nucleotides: 15. Germline V lookup: CDR1 SGHNT, CDR2 YENEEA. CDR3 protein: CASSSHRGETDGQFF. DNA of the CDR3: TGTGCCAGCAGCTCACATCGGGGGGAGACCGATGGGCAGTTCTTC.

This clonotype was counted between two and nine times. The J gene is TRBJ1-3, the V gene TRBV6-2 or TRBV6-3; TRBD1 might be the D (6 bases). Germline lookup yields CDR1 MNHEY and CDR2 SVGEGT. The CDR3 totals 14 residues. Trimming shortened V by 6 bases and J by 5 bases, and 14 bases separated the two germline ends. CDR3: CASRATGFRNTIYF. The CDR3 nucleotides read TGTGCCAGCAGAGCCACAGGGTTTCGAAACACCATATATTTT.